Below, one TCR beta chain is given with its context. The source of the sample is a study of blood T cell repertoires in COVID-19. Study details: Sites in the United States, Italy and Spain provided acute and convalescent COVID-19 samples.

Only in-frame clones appear in the TCRdb table, and some are missing; sequencing was by immunoSEQ multiplex PCR. This sample has 250,000 to 350,000 clones, with 70% to 90% found just once. Specimen: peripheral blood. This clonotype originated in a woman aged 45-65 years with COVID-19, enrolled during active disease.

CDR3 residues: CASSLSVYEQYF. DNA of the CDR3: TGCGCCAGCAGCTTGTCCGTTTACGAGCAGTACTTC. The chain combines TRBV5-1 with TRBJ2-7; no firm D call. The germline V gene has CDR1 SGHRS and CDR2 YFSETQ. The CDR3 extends over 12 amino acids. The V and J ends lost 1 base and 4 bases respectively, with 6 bases between them.